The T cell receptor beta chain under discussion was sequenced for a study of blood T cell repertoires in COVID-19. Study context: Samples came from the United States, Italy and Spain, spanning acute and convalescent COVID-19. The analysed material was cDNA or gDNA that came from T cells, B-cell-depleted T cells, or PBMCs.

Using immunoSEQ multiplex PCR, the repertoire was profiled, and TCRdb retains in-frame clones only, with some absent. The sample holds about 400,000 clones, about 88% seen once. The length of the CDR3 is 14 residues. Losses at the gene ends were 3 bases for V and 8 bases for J; bases not matched to a gene: 7. CDR1 is LNHDA, CDR2 SQIVND, per germline (reference sequence). V is TRBV19 and J is TRBJ2-1; 7 bases are a match to TRBD2. This TCR was recovered from a human donor in a cohort sampled during active COVID-19. Sequencing was done on a sample of peripheral blood. The CDR3 DNA follows: TGTGCCAGTAGTATTTCGCGGGAGATTGATGAGCAGTTCTTC. It specifies CASSISREIDEQFF.